This T cell receptor beta chain comes out of a study of cytomegalovirus exposure and HLA in healthy donors. Study outcomes and limitations: Most subjects had HLA-A and HLA-B alleles reportedly predicted accurately by TCR beta sequences. Reported results showed that the classifier diagnosed cytomegalovirus status with high specificity and sensitivity.

The PCR contained 60 Vbeta and 13 Jbeta primers. The protocol was immunoSEQ multiplex PCR, while the TCRdb copy is restricted to in-frame clones and leaves out a portion. The table has around 61,000 clones, roughly two thirds seen once. On this clone: Its antigen is not known.

This CDR3 is 13 amino acids long. Deletions cut 4 bases from V and 0 bases from J, with 10 bases between. Germline assignment: CDR1 SQVTM and CDR2 ANQGSEA. Sequencing was carried out using PBMCs. This sequence was found in a man between 35 and 55 years old in good health and CMV-seropositive. The chain carries TRBV29-1 and TRBJ2-7; D is unresolved. The CDR3 sequence: CSVGGALSYEQYF. The CDR3 region has the DNA TGCAGCGTTGGCGGAGCCCTCTCCTACGAGCAGTACTTC.